These 10 T cell receptor beta chains came from one sample sequenced in a study of cytomegalovirus exposure and HLA in healthy donors. The PCR employed 60 Vbeta primers together with 13 Jbeta primers. Libraries were prepared by immunoSEQ multiplex PCR; TCRdb keeps only in-frame clonotypes and omits some of them. The profile shows about 40,000 clones, over 60% of them singletons. The material sequenced was PBMCs. These receptors all come from a man in his forties in good health and CMV-seronegative.

This clone was detected only a few times. The V call is TRBV6-1, the J call TRBJ2-7, with D perhaps matching TRBD1 (6 bases). Germline CDR1 is MNHNS and CDR2 is SASEGT. Trimming removed 4 bases at V and 0 bases at J, with 16 bases between. This CDR3 has 16 residues. The CDR3 here is CASSGGQSSSSYEQYF. The CDR3 DNA follows: TGTGCCAGCAGTGGGGGGCAGAGCTCAAGCTCCTACGAGCAGTACTTC.

As for this clone: An end of the junction differs from the germline gene, which may be a read error. Different DNA sequences within this sample yield the same CDR3. The chain recombines TRBV9 with TRBJ2-3; 7 bases agree with TRBD2. This CDR3 contains 14 residues. CDR1 and CDR2 from the germline V gene are SGDLS and YYNGEE. The CDR3: CASSNSGSTDTQYF. The CDR3 DNA reads TGTGCTAGCAGCAATAGCGGGAGCACAGATACGCAGTATTTT.

The chain joins TRBV6-5 to TRBJ2-1, with TRBD1 matching over 10 bases. The CDR3 is made up of 14 amino acids. CDR1 and CDR2 from the germline V gene are MNHEY and SVGAGI. The J segment lost 4 bases and the V segment lost 7 bases, leaving 4 bases of the junction unmatched. Written as DNA, the CDR3 is TGTGCCAGCACGAGGACAGGGGGGTACAATGAGCAGTTCTTC. Translated: CASTRTGGYNEQFF.

The rearrangement links TRBV11-2 to TRBJ2-2; 8 bases are shared with TRBD1. The CDR3 loop spans 15 amino acids. J lost 2 bases, V lost 5 bases, and 4 bases had no gene match. Germline CDR1 SGHAT, CDR2 FQNNGV. The CDR3 sequence: CASSPRGPNTGELFF. Written as DNA, the CDR3 is TGTGCCAGCAGCCCCAGGGGGCCCAACACCGGGGAGCTGTTTTTT.

V usage is TRBV5-1 and J usage is TRBJ2-7; 9 nucleotides match TRBD1. J lost 2 bases, V lost 4 bases, and 1 base had no gene match. Per the germline V gene, CDR1 is SGHRS and CDR2 is YFSETQ. This CDR3 is built from 13 residues. CDR3 DNA sequence: TGCGCCAGCAGCCGACAGGGGGCCTACGAGCAGTACTTC. As protein: CASSRQGAYEQYF.

This chain links TRBV7-8 with TRBJ1-5, with D perhaps matching TRBD1 (6 bases). V lost 1 base and J 4 bases, leaving 14 bases between the germline ends. The V gene's germline CDR1 is SGHVS and CDR2 FQNEAQ. The CDR3 runs to 16 residues. CDR3 in amino acids: CASSLVPTGRNQPQHF. The CDR3, as DNA: TGTGCCAGCAGCTTAGTGCCGACAGGAAGGAATCAGCCCCAGCATTTT.

V gene TRBV5-1 combines with J gene TRBJ2-5, with TRBD1 matching over 7 bases. CDR1 is SGHRS and CDR2 is YFSETQ in the germline V gene. This CDR3 is built from 14 residues. Trimming took 0 bases from V and 6 from J; bases not matched to a gene: 5. CDR3 protein: CASSLDRGRQTQYF. The CDR3 DNA is TGCGCCAGCAGCTTGGACAGGGGTCGGCAGACCCAGTACTTC. Full variable domain (missing parts from reference TRBV5-1 and TRBJ2-5): KAGVTQTPRYLIKTRGQQVTLSCSPISGHRSVSWYQQTPGQGLQFLFEYFSETQRNKGNFPGRFSGRQFSNSRSEMNVSTLELGDSALYLCASSLDRGRQTQYFGPGTRLLVL.

CDR3 nucleotide sequence: TGTGCCAGCCGGGACACTAACCAAGAGACCCAGTACTTC. This codes for CASRDTNQETQYF. V gene TRBV27 combines with J gene TRBJ2-5; tentatively, D is TRBD1 (6 bases). Germline V gene lookup returns CDR1 MNHEY and CDR2 SMNVEV (reference sequence). There are 13 residues in the CDR3. V was cut by 8 bases and J by 0 bases, with 10 bases left in between.

The rearrangement links TRBV6-5 to TRBJ2-7; 11 nucleotides line up with TRBD1. Per germline, CDR1 MNHEY and CDR2 SVGAGI. CDR3 length equals 13 residues. J lost 5 bases, V lost 9 bases, and 6 bases had no gene match. CDR3 in amino acids: CASGDRGGHEQYF. The CDR3 nucleotides read TGTGCCAGTGGGGACAGGGGGGGCCACGAGCAGTACTTC.

This chain links TRBV27 with TRBJ1-2; D remains unclear. The germline V gene encodes CDR1 MNHEY and CDR2 SMNVEV (reference sequence). The CDR3 totals 13 residues. Trimming removed 3 bases from V and 10 bases from J, with 15 bases in between. The CDR3 spells CASSLSSRRPYTF. The DNA for the CDR3 is TGTGCCAGCAGTTTGTCGTCGCGGCGTCCCTACACCTTC.